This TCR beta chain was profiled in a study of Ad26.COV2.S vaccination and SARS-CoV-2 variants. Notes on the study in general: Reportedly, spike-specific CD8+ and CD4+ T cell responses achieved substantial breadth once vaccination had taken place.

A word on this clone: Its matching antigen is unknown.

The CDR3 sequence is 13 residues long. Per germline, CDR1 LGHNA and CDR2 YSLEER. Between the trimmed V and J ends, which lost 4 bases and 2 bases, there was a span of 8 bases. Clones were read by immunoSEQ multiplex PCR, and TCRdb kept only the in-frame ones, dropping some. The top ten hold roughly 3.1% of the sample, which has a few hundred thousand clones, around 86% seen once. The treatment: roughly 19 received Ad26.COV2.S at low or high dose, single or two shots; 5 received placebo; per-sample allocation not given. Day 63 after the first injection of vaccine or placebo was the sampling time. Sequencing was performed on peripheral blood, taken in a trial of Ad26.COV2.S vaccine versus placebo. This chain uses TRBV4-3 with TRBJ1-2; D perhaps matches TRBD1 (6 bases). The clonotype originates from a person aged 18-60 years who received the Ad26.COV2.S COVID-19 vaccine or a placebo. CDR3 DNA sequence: TGCGCCAGCAGCCGACAGGAGAACTATGGCTACACCTTC. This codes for CASSRQENYGYTF.